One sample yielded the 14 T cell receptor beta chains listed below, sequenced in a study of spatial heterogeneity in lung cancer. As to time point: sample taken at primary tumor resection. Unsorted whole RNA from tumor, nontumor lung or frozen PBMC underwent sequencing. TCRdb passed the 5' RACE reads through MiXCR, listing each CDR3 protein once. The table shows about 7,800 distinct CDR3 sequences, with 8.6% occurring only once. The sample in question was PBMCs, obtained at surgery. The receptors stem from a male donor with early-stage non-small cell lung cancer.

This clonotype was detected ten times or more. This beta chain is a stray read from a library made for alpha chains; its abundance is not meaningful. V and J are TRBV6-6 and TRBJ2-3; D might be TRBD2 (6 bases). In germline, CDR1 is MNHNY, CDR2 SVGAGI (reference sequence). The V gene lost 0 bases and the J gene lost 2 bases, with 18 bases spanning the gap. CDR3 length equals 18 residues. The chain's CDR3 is CASSYSTRSGTTTDTQYF. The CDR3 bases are TGTGCCAGCAGTTACTCGACCCGTAGCGGAACGACCACAGATACGCAGTATTTT.

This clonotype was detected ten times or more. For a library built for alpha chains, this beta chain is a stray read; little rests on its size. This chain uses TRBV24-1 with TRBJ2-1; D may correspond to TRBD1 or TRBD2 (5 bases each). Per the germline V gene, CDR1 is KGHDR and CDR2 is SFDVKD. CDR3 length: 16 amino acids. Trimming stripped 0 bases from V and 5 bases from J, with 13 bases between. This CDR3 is CATSDLSPRGDNEQFF. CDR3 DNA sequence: TGTGCCACCAGTGATTTGAGTCCCAGAGGGGACAATGAGCAGTTCTTC.

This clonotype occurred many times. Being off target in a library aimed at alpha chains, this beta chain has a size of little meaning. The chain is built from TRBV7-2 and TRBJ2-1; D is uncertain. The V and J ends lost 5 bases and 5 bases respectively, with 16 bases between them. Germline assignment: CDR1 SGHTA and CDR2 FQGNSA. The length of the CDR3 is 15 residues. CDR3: CASSQSFRRDNEQFF. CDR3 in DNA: TGTGCCAGCAGCCAAAGTTTCCGTAGGGACAATGAGCAGTTCTTC.

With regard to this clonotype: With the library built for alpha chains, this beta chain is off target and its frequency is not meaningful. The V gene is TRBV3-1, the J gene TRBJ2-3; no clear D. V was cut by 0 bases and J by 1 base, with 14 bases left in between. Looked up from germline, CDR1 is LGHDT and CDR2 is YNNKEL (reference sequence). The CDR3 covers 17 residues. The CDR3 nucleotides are TGTGCCAGCAGCCAAGAAGGAATGGGTCGGGGCACAGATACGCAGTATTTT. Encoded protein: CASSQEGMGRGTDTQYF.

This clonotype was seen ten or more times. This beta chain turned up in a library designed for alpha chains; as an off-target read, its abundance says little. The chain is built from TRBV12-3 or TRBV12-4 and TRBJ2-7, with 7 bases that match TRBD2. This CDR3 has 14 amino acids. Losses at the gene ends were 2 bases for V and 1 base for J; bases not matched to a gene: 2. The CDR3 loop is CASSLMGGSYEQYF. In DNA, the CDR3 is TGTGCCAGCAGTTTAATGGGGGGGTCCTACGAGCAGTACTTC.

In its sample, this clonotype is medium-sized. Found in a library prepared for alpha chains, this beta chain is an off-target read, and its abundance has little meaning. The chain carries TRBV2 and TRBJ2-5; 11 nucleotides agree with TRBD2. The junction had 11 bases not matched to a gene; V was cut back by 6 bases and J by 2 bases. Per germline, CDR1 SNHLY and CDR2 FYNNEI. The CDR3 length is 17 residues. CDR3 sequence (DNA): TGTGCCAGCAGCGTATCCGGGACTAGCGGACTACAAGAGACCCAGTACTTC. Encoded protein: CASSVSGTSGLQETQYF.

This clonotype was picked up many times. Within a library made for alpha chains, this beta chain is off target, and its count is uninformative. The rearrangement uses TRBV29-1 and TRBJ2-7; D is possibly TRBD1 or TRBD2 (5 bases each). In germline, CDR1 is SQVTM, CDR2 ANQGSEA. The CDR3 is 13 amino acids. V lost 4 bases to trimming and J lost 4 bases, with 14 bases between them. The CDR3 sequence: CSVGGDVGYEQYF. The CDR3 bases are TGCAGCGTTGGAGGGGACGTTGGGTACGAGCAGTACTTC.

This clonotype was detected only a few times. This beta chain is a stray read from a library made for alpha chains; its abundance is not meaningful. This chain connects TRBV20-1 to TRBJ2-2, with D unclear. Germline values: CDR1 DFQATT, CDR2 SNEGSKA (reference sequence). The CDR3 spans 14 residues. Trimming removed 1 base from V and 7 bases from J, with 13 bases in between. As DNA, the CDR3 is TGCAGTGCTAGAGGAATGGACGGCGTCGGGGAGCTGTTTTTT. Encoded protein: CSARGMDGVGELFF.

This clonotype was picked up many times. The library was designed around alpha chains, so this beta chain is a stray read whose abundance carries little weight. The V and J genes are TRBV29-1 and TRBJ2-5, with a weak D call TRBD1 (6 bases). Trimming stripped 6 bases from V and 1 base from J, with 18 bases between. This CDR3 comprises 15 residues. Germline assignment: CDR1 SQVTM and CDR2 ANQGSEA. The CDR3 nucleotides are TGCAGCGTCCTCGCCAGGGGAACTTTCCAAGAGACCCAGTACTTC. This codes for CSVLARGTFQETQYF. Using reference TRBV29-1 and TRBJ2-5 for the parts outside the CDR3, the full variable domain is SAVISQKPSRDICQRGTSLTIQCQVDSQVTMMFWYRQQPGQSLTLIATANQGSEATYESGFVIDKFPISRPNLTFSTLTVSNMSPEDSSIYLCSVLARGTFQETQYFGPGTRLLVL.

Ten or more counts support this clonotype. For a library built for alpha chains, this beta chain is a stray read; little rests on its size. The CDR3 nucleotides are TGTGCCAGCAGACCGGGACTAGCGGAAGAGACCCAGTACTTC. Translated: CASRPGLAEETQYF. V gene TRBV2 combines with J gene TRBJ2-5; the match to TRBD2 covers 11 bases. The J segment lost 3 bases and the V segment lost 6 bases, leaving 3 bases of the junction unmatched. Germline lookup yields CDR1 SNHLY and CDR2 FYNNEI. This CDR3 is 14 amino acids long.

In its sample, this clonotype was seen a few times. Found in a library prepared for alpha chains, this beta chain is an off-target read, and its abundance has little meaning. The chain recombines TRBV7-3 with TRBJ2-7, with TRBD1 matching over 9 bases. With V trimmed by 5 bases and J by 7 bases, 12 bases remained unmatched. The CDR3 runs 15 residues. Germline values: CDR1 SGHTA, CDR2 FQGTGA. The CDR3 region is CASSPTGDRVEEQYF. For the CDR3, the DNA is TGTGCCAGCAGCCCCACGGGGGACAGGGTGGAAGAGCAGTACTTC.

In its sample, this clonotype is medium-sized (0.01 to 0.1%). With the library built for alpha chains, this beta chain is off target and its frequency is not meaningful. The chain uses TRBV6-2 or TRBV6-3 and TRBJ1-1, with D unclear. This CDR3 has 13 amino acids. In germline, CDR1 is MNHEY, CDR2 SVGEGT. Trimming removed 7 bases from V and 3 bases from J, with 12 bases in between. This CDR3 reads CASTLTLHTEAFF. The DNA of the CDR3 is TGTGCCAGCACTCTCACTCTACACACTGAAGCTTTCTTT.

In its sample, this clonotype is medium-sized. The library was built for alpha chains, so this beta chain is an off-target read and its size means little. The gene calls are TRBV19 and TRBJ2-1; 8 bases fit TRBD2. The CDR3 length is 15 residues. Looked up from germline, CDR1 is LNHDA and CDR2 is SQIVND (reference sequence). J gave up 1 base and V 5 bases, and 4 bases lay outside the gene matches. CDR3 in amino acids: CASSPSGSSYNEQFF. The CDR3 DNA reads TGTGCCAGTAGTCCCAGCGGGAGTTCCTACAATGAGCAGTTCTTC.

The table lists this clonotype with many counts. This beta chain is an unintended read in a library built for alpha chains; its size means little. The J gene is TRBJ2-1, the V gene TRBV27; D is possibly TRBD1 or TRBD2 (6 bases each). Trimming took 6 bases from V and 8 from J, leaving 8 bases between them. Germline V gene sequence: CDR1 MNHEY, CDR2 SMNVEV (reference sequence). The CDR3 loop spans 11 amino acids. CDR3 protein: CASSGGHEQFF. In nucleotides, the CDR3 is TGTGCCAGCAGCGGGGGCCATGAGCAGTTCTTC.